The 23 T cell receptor beta chains presented below share a single source sample, sequenced in a study of blood T cell repertoires in COVID-19. Clones were sequenced by immunoSEQ multiplex PCR, and TCRdb holds only the in-frame ones, with some missing. This table has 300,000 or so clones, around 83% appearing once. Sequences were obtained from peripheral blood. These receptors originate from a woman between 50 and 59 years old with acute or convalescent COVID-19.

This clone was counted once. This chain connects TRBV10-3 to TRBJ1-1; D might be TRBD1 (6 bases). Between the trimmed V and J ends, which lost 6 bases and 10 bases, there was a span of 15 bases. The germline gives CDR1 ENHRY, CDR2 SYGVKD. This CDR3 has 12 amino acids. CDR3 bases: TGTGCCATCAGGGACAGTCGAGGGGCAGCTTTCTTT. It specifies CAIRDSRGAAFF.

V gene TRBV11-3 combines with J gene TRBJ2-1, with D unresolved. Germline V lookup: CDR1 SGHNT, CDR2 YENEEA. Deletions cut 8 bases from V and 0 bases from J, with 14 bases between. The CDR3 runs 15 residues. CDR3 residues: CASSVSLSSYNEQFF. DNA for the CDR3: TGTGCCAGCTCGGTGTCGTTGAGCTCCTACAATGAGCAGTTCTTC.

The chain employs TRBV6-2 or TRBV6-3 and TRBJ1-2; 7 positions agree with TRBD1. Per the germline V gene, CDR1 is MNHEY and CDR2 is SVGEGT. CDR3 size: 15 residues. J was trimmed by 4 bases and V by 4 bases; bases with no gene match: 9. The DNA for the CDR3 is TGTGCCAGCAGTTCCGGGACAGCGATGCCCTATGGCTACACCTTC. Its protein is CASSSGTAMPYGYTF.

This chain uses TRBV27 with TRBJ2-1; 11 bases fit TRBD2. CDR3 length equals 17 residues. V gave up 5 bases and J gave up 9 bases; unmatched junction bases: 15. CDR1 is MNHEY and CDR2 is SMNVEV in the germline V gene (reference sequence). The CDR3 DNA follows: TGTGCCAGCAGTACCATCCAGGGACTAGCGGCCACTGGTGAGCAGTTCTTC. Its translation: CASSTIQGLAATGEQFF.

This clone came up once. V usage is TRBV5-1 and J usage is TRBJ2-5; D might be TRBD1 (5 bases). Trimming took 2 bases from V and 4 from J, leaving 24 bases between them. The CDR3 runs 18 residues. Looked up from germline, CDR1 is SGHRS and CDR2 is YFSETQ. The CDR3 is CASSLIEALMTEGETQYF. The CDR3 bases are TGCGCCAGCAGCTTAATAGAGGCCCTAATGACAGAAGGAGAGACCCAGTACTTC.

The rearrangement links TRBV30 to TRBJ1-2; D call uncertain. Looked up from germline, CDR1 is GTSNPN and CDR2 is SVGIG (reference sequence). The germline V and J ends were trimmed by 0 bases and 6 bases, with 11 bases remaining between them. This CDR3 contains 13 residues. CDR3 in DNA: TGTGCCTGGAGTGTACTAGAGGGAAATGGCTACACCTTC. Protein: CAWSVLEGNGYTF. Full variable domain (rest looked up from reference TRBV30 and TRBJ1-2): SQTIHQWPATLVQPVGSPLSLECTVEGTSNPNLYWYRQAAGRGLQLLFYSVGIGQISSEVPQNLSASRPQDRQFILSSKKLLLSDSGFYLCAWSVLEGNGYTFGSGTRLTVV.

The chain recombines TRBV2 with TRBJ2-5, with TRBD1 as a possible D gene (6 bases). The CDR3 has 14 residues. V lost 4 bases and J 5 bases, leaving 14 bases between the germline ends. Per the germline V gene, CDR1 is SNHLY and CDR2 is FYNNEI. The CDR3 sequence: CASSAGTIAETQYF. DNA for the CDR3: TGTGCCAGCAGTGCCGGGACAATCGCTGAGACCCAGTACTTC.

The chain has TRBV7-8 and TRBJ1-2; no firm D call. This CDR3 is 15 amino acids long. The germline V gene encodes CDR1 SGHVS and CDR2 FQNEAQ. V was cut by 1 base and J by 4 bases, with 13 bases left in between. As DNA, the CDR3 is TGTGCCAGCAGCTTAGAGGCTGTCCCGGGCTATGGCTACACCTTC. Residues: CASSLEAVPGYGYTF.

This rearrangement joins TRBV2 to TRBJ1-1; D ambiguous. With 8 bases removed from V and 4 bases from J, the gap between germline ends came to 14 bases. This CDR3 contains 13 residues. Germline-derived CDR1 and CDR2 are SNHLY and FYNNEI. CDR3 protein: CASLTAPGTEAFF. The CDR3 coding sequence is TGTGCCAGCCTGACTGCTCCGGGCACTGAAGCTTTCTTT.

This clone appeared once. The gene calls are TRBV18 and TRBJ1-2; possibly TRBD1 for D (6 bases). Trimming pared 3 bases from V and 6 bases from J, leaving 14 bases between. Germline V lookup: CDR1 KGHSH, CDR2 LQKENI. This CDR3 spans 14 amino acids. CDR3 protein: CASSPAGAQDGYTF. In DNA, the CDR3 is TGTGCCAGCTCACCGGCAGGGGCGCAGGATGGCTACACCTTC.

This clone came up once. This chain joins TRBV7-6 and TRBJ1-2; D perhaps matches TRBD1 (5 bases). Germline assignment: CDR1 SGHVS and CDR2 FNYEAQ. Between the trimmed V and J ends, which lost 2 bases and 4 bases, there was a span of 17 bases. The CDR3 has 16 residues. CDR3 bases: TGTGCCAGCAGCTTAACGGGCAGGGAACTACCCTATGGCTACACCTTC. Protein sequence: CASSLTGRELPYGYTF.

A few counts support this clone. V gene TRBV30 combines with J gene TRBJ1-2, with a weak D call TRBD1 (5 bases). The CDR3 contains 12 residues. The V end was cut by 1 base, the J end by 8 bases, with 11 bases between. CDR1 is GTSNPN, CDR2 SVGIG, per germline (reference sequence). Written as DNA, the CDR3 is TGTGCCTGGAGTGCGGGGGTAGGCGGCTACACCTTC. Its translation is CAWSAGVGGYTF. The full variable domain, completed using reference TRBV30 and TRBJ1-2, is SQTIHQWPATLVQPVGSPLSLECTVEGTSNPNLYWYRQAAGRGLQLLFYSVGIGQISSEVPQNLSASRPQDRQFILSSKKLLLSDSGFYLCAWSAGVGGYTFGSGTRLTVV.

The chain joins TRBV19 to TRBJ1-4; D unresolved. Trimming took off 6 bases at V and 8 bases at J, with 19 bases between the two ends. The CDR3 extends over 15 amino acids. Germline CDR1 and CDR2: LNHDA and SQIVND (reference sequence). CDR3 residues: CASSPANSNGEKLFF. The CDR3 DNA reads as TGTGCCAGTAGCCCCGCCAACAGCAATGGGGAAAAACTGTTTTTT.

The chain's CDR3 is CSATPGNEQFF. The CDR3 nucleotides are TGCAGCGCGACCCCGGGGAATGAGCAGTTCTTC. This chain connects TRBV29-1 to TRBJ2-1, with TRBD2 as a possible D gene (5 bases). The length of the CDR3 is 11 residues. Germline V gives CDR1 SQVTM, CDR2 ANQGSEA. Trimming removed 7 bases at V and 7 bases at J, with 11 bases between.

The chain couples TRBV6-5 to TRBJ1-1, with D unresolved. Germline loops: CDR1 MNHEY, CDR2 SVGAGI. V dropped 4 bases and J dropped 5 bases, with 11 bases sitting between them. CDR3 length: 13 residues. The CDR3 is CASSLSKETEAFF. The CDR3 nucleotides read TGTGCCAGCAGTTTGTCGAAGGAGACTGAAGCTTTCTTT.

This sequence joins TRBV2 and TRBJ1-1; D is unclear. The CDR3 runs 14 residues. Germline CDR1 SNHLY, CDR2 FYNNEI. Deletions cut 4 bases from V and 1 base from J, with 10 bases between. This CDR3 is CASSALSSNTEAFF. The CDR3 DNA follows: TGTGCCAGCAGTGCCCTGAGCTCGAACACTGAAGCTTTCTTT.

This chain connects TRBV7-6 to TRBJ1-1; a weak D match, TRBD1 (5 bases). CDR1 and CDR2 (germline): SGHVS, FNYEAQ. V was shortened by 6 bases and J by 3 bases, with 11 bases between the two germline ends. This CDR3 is 13 amino acids long. In DNA form, the CDR3 reads TGTGCCAGCAGGTTCACAGGAGACACTGAAGCTTTCTTT. This sequence encodes CASRFTGDTEAFF.

V usage is TRBV2 and J usage is TRBJ2-7; 10 bases map to TRBD1. With 6 bases clipped from V and 5 bases from J, the junction kept 7 bases outside the gene matches. The CDR3 extends over 14 amino acids. The V gene's germline CDR1 is SNHLY and CDR2 FYNNEI. Here the CDR3 reads CASSADRGDDEQYV. The CDR3 region has the DNA TGTGCCAGCAGCGCGGACAGGGGGGATGACGAGCAGTACGTC.

The chain has TRBV30 and TRBJ1-1; D unresolved. V was shortened by 0 bases and J by 3 bases, with 8 bases between the two germline ends. This CDR3 region has 13 residues. Looked up from germline, CDR1 is GTSNPN and CDR2 is SVGIG (reference sequence). CDR3 in amino acids: CAWSVEFDTEAFF. The CDR3 coding sequence is TGTGCCTGGAGTGTTGAGTTTGACACTGAAGCTTTCTTT.

The chain joins TRBV5-4 to TRBJ2-7, with 8 nucleotides matching TRBD2. The germline V gene has CDR1 SGHNT and CDR2 YYREEE (reference sequence). There are 14 residues in the CDR3. V lost 3 bases to trimming and J lost 5 bases; unmatched junction nucleotides: 7. The CDR3: CASSSSGSFHEQYF. Here the CDR3 DNA reads TGTGCCAGCAGCTCCAGCGGGAGTTTCCACGAGCAGTACTTC.

The gene calls are TRBV5-1 and TRBJ2-3, with D possibly matching TRBD2 (5 bases). V was clipped by 0 bases and J by 1 base, with 12 bases between them. Looked up from germline, CDR1 is SGHRS and CDR2 is YFSETQ. This CDR3 is 16 amino acids long. CDR3 protein: CASSLAKGAGTDTQYF. The CDR3 coding sequence is TGCGCCAGCAGCTTGGCCAAGGGAGCTGGCACAGATACGCAGTATTTT.

The chain combines TRBV7-2 with TRBJ1-2, with D possibly TRBD1 on 5 matching bases. This CDR3 contains 14 residues. V lost 6 bases to trimming and J lost 1 base, with 12 bases between them. Germline V gene lookup returns CDR1 SGHTA and CDR2 FQGNSA. The chain's CDR3 is CASSSRQGNYGYTF. CDR3 DNA sequence: TGTGCCAGCAGTTCACGGCAGGGTAACTATGGCTACACCTTC. The full variable domain, completed using reference TRBV7-2 and TRBJ1-2, is GAGVSQSPSNKVTEKGKDVELRCDPISGHTALYWYRQSLGQGLEFLIYFQGNSAPDKSGLPSDRFSAERTGGSVSTLTIQRTQQEDSAVYLCASSSRQGNYGYTFGSGTRLTVV.

This clone turned up a few times. This sequence joins TRBV18 and TRBJ2-3; TRBD2 agrees at 7 bases. Losses at the gene ends were 4 bases for V and 2 bases for J; bases not matched to a gene: 12. CDR3 length: 17 residues. The germline gives CDR1 KGHSH, CDR2 LQKENI. The CDR3 nucleotides are TGTGCCAGCTCACGTATCTGGGGGGGGAGATCCACAGATACGCAGTATTTT. Encoded protein: CASSRIWGGRSTDTQYF.